This TCR beta chain is from a study of T cells in tuberculosis. Germline lookup yields CDR1 SGDLS and CDR2 YYNGEE. Trimming shortened V by 6 bases and J by 9 bases, and 13 bases separated the two germline ends. This CDR3 has 12 amino acids. TCRdb's copy holds only in-frame clones and misses some; the assay was immunoSEQ multiplex PCR. This table has 40,000 to 50,000 clones, about 95% appearing once. The chain combines TRBV9 with TRBJ2-1; perhaps TRBD1 as D (5 bases). Material for sequencing was PBMCs. The clonotype was recovered from a donor aged 10 to 29 with latent tuberculosis or without tuberculosis infection. The CDR3 coding sequence is TGTGCCAGCAACAGCGTAGGGGTTGAGCAGTTCTTC. It specifies CASNSVGVEQFF.